The text below deals with one T cell receptor beta chain. A single base separates this from a much larger clone, so it may be a read error. Unsorted whole blood yielded blood RNA, and germline DNA was extracted as well. The authors collected approximately 4.2 milliliters of peripheral blood before surgery. These data belong to a study of tumor-infiltrating lymphocytes in primary liver carcinoma. Synthesis of TCR beta cDNA was carried out from about 540 ng total RNA with a constant-region primer. Three nested multiplex PCR rounds, a slightly modified ARM-PCR method, built the TCR beta libraries. MiXCR was run by TCRdb on the multiplex PCR reads, yielding one entry per CDR3 protein. The sample has about 350,000 distinct CDR3 sequences, roughly 61% seen once; the top ten hold about 6.3%. This sequence originates from a middle-aged man with primary liver carcinoma and hepatitis B virus infection. Sequenced material: peripheral blood.

This CDR3 is CASRPPSTVRNTEAFF. For the CDR3, the DNA is TGTGCCAGCAGACCCCCCTCGACAGTTAGGAACACTGAAGCTTTCTTT. The gene calls are TRBV6-5 and TRBJ1-1; a possible D gene is TRBD1 (5 bases). CDR1 and CDR2 (germline): MNHEY, SVGAGI. Trimming took off 6 bases at V and 1 base at J, with 18 bases between the two ends. The CDR3 has 16 amino acids.